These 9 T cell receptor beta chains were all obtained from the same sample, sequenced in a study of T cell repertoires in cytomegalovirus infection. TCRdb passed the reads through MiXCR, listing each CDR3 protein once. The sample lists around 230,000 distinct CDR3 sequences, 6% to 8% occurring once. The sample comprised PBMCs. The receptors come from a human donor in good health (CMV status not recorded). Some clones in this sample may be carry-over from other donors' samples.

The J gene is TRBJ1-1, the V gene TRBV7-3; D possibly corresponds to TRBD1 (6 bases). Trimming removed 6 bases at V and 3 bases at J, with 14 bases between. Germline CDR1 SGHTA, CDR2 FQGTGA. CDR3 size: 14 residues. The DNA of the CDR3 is TGTGCCAGCAGTGAGGGACAACCGGACACTGAAGCTTTCTTT. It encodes CASSEGQPDTEAFF.

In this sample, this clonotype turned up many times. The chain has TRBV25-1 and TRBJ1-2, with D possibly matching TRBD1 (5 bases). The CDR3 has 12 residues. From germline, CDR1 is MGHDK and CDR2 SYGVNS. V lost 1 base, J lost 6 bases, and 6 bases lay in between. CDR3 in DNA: TGTGCCAGCAGTGAATTCAGGGATGGCTACACCTTC. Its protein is CASSEFRDGYTF.

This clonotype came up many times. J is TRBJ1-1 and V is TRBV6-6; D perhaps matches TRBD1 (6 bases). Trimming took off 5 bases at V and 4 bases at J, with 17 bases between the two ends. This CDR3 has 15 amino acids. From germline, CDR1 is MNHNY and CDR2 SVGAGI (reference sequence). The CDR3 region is CASSAKGGGGTEAFF. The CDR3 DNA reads TGTGCCAGCAGTGCGAAGGGGGGGGGAGGCACTGAAGCTTTCTTT.

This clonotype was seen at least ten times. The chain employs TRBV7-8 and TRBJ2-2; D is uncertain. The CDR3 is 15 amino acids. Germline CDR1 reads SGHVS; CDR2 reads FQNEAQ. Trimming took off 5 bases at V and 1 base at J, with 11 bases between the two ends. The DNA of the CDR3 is TGTGCCAGCAGCCCACGGTCCAAGAACACCGGGGAGCTGTTTTTT. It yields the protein CASSPRSKNTGELFF.

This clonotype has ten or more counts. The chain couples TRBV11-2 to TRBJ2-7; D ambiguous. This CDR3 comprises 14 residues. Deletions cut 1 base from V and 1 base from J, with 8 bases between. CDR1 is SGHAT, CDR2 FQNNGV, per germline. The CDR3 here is CASSLVRASYEQYF. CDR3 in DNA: TGTGCCAGCAGCTTAGTAAGAGCTTCCTACGAGCAGTACTTC.

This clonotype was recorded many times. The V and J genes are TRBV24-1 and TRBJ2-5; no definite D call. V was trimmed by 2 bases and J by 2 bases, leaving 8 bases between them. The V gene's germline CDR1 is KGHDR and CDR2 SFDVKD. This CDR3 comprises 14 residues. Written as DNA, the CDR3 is TGTGCCACCAGTGATTGGCGCTTTCAAGAGACCCAGTACTTC. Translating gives CATSDWRFQETQYF.

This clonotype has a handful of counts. Here the CDR3 reads CSAAGPRTSGNNEQFF. The CDR3, as DNA: TGCAGTGCCGCGGGCCCCCGGACTAGCGGGAACAATGAGCAGTTCTTC. The chain uses TRBV20-1 and TRBJ2-1, with 12 bases that match TRBD2. In germline, CDR1 is DFQATT, CDR2 SNEGSKA (reference sequence). Trimming cost V 6 bases and J 5 bases; bases outside gene matches: 11. The CDR3 loop spans 16 amino acids.

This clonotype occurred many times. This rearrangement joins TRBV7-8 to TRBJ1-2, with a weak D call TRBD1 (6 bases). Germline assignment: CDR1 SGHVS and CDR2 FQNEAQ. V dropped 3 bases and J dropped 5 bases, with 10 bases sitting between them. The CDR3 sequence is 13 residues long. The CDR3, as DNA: TGTGCCAGCAGCTTGCGACAGGAATATGGCTACACCTTC. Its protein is CASSLRQEYGYTF.

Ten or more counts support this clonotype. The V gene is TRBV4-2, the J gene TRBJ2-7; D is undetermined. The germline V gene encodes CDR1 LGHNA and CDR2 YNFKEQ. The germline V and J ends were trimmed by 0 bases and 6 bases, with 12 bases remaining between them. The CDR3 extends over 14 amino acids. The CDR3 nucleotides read TGTGCCAGCAGCCAAGAACTTGCGACGCGCGAGCAGTACTTC. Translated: CASSQELATREQYF.